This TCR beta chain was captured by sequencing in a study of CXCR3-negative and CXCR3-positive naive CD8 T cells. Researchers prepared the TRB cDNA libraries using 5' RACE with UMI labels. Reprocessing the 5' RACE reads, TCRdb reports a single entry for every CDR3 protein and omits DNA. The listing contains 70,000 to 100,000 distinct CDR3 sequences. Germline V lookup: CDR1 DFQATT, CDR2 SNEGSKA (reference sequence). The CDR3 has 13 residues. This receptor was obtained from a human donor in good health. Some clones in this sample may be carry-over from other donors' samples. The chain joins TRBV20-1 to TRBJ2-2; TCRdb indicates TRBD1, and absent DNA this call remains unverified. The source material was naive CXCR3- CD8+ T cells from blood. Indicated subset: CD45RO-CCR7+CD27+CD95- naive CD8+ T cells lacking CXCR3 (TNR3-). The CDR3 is CSAEAAGIGELLF.